This T cell receptor beta chain was found in a study of cytomegalovirus exposure and HLA in healthy donors. Losses at the gene ends were 5 bases for V and 7 bases for J; bases not matched to a gene: 10. Germline CDR1 is PRHDT and CDR2 is FYEKMQ (reference sequence). CDR3 length equals 15 residues. PCR employed 60 Vbeta and 13 Jbeta primers. Produced via immunoSEQ multiplex PCR; TCRdb's table is partial and in-frame only. Altogether some 150,000 clones are present, roughly 70% being singletons, with the ten largest covering approximately 2.3%. The V and J genes are TRBV13 and TRBJ2-7; 11 positions agree with TRBD1. This receptor was identified in a woman aged 55 to 70 in good health and CMV-seropositive. The sequenced sample consisted of PBMCs. The CDR3 protein is CASSRAGTGGGEQYF. The CDR3 coding sequence is TGTGCCAGCAGCCGGGCCGGGACAGGGGGTGGTGAGCAGTACTTC.